The present entry profiles one TCR beta chain with its context. Its antigen remains unknown. There are 14 residues in the CDR3. Trimming left V 0 bases short and J 4 bases short, with 10 bases between. The germline V gene encodes CDR1 SGHDT and CDR2 YYEEEE. The record originates from a study of cytomegalovirus exposure and HLA in healthy donors. Study-wide results and limits: According to reports, the classifier identified cytomegalovirus status with high specificity and sensitivity. First-cohort TCR clusters were later found to tend to co-occur in the 120 validation repertoires. A few chains linked to CMV were shown in vitro to be specific for CMV antigens. Among TCR beta chains, those listed as cytomegalovirus-associated numbered some 170.

Libraries were prepared by immunoSEQ multiplex PCR; TCRdb keeps only in-frame clonotypes and omits some of them. The sample lists roughly 110,000 clones; 88% were seen once. The sample taken for sequencing was PBMCs. The chain links TRBV5-6 to TRBJ1-1; no clear D. This clonotype originated in a woman aged 18-35 years in good health and CMV-seropositive. The DNA for the CDR3 is TGTGCCAGCAGCTTGGCTCGAACGGGCACTGAAGCTTTCTTT. Translated: CASSLARTGTEAFF.